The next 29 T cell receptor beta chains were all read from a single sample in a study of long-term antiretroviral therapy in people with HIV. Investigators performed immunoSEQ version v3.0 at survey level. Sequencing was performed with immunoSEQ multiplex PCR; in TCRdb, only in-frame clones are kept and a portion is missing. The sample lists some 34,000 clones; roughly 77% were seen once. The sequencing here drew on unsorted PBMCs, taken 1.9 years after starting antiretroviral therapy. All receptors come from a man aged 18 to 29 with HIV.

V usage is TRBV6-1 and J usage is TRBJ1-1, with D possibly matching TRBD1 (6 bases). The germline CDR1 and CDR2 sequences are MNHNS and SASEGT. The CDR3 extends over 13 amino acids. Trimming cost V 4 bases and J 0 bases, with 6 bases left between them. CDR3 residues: CASSGTVNTEAFF. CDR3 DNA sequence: TGTGCCAGCAGTGGGACAGTGAACACTGAAGCTTTCTTT.

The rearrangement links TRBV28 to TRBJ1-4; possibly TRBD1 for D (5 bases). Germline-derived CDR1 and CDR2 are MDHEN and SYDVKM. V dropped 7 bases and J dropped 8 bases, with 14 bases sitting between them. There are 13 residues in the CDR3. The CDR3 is CASIEGPAEKLFF. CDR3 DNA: TGTGCCAGCATTGAGGGGCCGGCAGAAAAACTGTTTTTT.

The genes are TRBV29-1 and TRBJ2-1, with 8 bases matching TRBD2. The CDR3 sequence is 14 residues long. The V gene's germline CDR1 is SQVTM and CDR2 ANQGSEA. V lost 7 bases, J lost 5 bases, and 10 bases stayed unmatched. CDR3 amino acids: CSAAGSGGDNEQFF. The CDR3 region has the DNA TGCAGCGCCGCGGGGTCGGGGGGGGACAATGAGCAGTTCTTC.

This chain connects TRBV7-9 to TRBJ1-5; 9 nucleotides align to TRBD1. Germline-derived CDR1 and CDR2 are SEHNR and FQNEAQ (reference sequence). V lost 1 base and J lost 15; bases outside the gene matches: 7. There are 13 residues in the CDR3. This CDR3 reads CASSLGSGTGWHF. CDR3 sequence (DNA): TGTGCCAGCAGCTTAGGGTCCGGGACAGGGTGGCATTTT.

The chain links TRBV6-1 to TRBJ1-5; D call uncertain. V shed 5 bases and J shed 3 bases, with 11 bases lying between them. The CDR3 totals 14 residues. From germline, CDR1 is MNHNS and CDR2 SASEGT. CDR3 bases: TGTGCCAGCAGTACGCCGGAAAACAATCAGCCCCAGCATTTT. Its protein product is CASSTPENNQPQHF.

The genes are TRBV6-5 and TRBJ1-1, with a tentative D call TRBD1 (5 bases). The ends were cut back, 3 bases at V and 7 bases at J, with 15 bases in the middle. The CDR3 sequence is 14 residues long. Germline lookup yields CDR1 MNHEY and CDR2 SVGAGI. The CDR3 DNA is TGTGCCAGCAGTTATGAGGGATCCAGGGATGAAGCTTTCTTT. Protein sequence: CASSYEGSRDEAFF.

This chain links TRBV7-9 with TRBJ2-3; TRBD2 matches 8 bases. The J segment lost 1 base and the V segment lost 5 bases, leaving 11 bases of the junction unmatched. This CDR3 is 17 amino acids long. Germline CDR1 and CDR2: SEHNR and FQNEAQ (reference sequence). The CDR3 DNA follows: TGTGCCAGCAGCGTCAACCGCGGGGGGTCCCGCACAGATACGCAGTATTTT. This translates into CASSVNRGGSRTDTQYF.

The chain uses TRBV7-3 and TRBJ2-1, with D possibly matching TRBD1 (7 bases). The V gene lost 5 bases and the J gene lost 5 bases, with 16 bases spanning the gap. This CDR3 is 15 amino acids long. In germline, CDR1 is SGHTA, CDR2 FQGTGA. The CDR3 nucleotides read TGTGCCAGCAGCCCCCAGGGGGGACCTAACAATGAGCAGTTCTTC. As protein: CASSPQGGPNNEQFF. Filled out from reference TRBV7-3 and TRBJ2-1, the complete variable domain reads GAGVSQTPSNKVTEKGKYVELRCDPISGHTALYWYRQSLGQGPEFLIYFQGTGAADDSGLPNDRFFAVRPEGSVSTLKIQRTERGDSAVYLCASSPQGGPNNEQFFGPGTRLTVL.

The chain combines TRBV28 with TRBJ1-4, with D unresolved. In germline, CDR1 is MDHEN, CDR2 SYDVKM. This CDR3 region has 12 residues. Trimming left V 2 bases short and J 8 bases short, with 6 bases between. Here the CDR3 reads CASSLKKEKLFF. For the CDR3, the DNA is TGTGCCAGCAGTTTAAAGAAGGAAAAACTGTTTTTT.

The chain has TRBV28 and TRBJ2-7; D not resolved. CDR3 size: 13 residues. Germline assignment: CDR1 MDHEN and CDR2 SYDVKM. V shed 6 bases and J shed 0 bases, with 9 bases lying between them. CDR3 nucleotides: TGTGCCAGCAGGGAGCTCCGCTCCTACGAGCAGTACTTC. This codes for CASRELRSYEQYF.

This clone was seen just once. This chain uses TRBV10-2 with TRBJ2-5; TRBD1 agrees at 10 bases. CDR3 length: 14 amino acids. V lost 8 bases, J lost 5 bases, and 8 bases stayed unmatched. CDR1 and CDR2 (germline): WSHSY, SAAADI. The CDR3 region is CASLGTGQGETQYF. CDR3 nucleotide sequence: TGCGCCAGCTTGGGGACGGGACAGGGGGAGACCCAGTACTTC.

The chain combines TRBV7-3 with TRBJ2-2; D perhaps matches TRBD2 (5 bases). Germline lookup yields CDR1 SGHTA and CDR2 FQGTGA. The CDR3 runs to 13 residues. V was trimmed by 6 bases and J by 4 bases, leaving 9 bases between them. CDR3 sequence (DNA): TGTGCCAGCAGGGAAGGAGGCACCGGGGAGCTGTTTTTT. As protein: CASREGGTGELFF.

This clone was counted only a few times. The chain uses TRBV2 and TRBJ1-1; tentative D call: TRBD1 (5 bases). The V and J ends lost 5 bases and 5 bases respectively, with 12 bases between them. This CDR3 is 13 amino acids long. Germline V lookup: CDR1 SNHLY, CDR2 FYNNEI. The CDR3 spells CASSRAGRTEAFF. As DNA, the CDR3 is TGTGCCAGCAGTAGAGCAGGGCGTACTGAAGCTTTCTTT. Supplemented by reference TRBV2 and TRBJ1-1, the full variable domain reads EPEVTQTPSHQVTQMGQEVILRCVPISNHLYFYWYRQILGQKVEFLVSFYNNEISEKSEIFDDQFSVERPDGSNFTLKIRSTKLEDSAMYFCASSRAGRTEAFFGQGTRLTVV.

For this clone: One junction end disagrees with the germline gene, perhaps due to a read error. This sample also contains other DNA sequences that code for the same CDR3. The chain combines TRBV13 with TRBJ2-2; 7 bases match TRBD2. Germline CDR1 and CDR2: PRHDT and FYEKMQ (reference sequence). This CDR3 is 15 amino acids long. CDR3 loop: CASSFTSANTGELFF. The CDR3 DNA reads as TGTGCCAGCAGCTTTACTAGCGCGAATACCGGGGAGCTGTTTTTT.

Here the CDR3 DNA reads TGTGCCAGCAAAACCGGGTCCCTGGACGGCAAAAACATTCAGTACTTC. Residues: CASKTGSLDGKNIQYF. J is TRBJ2-4 and V is TRBV28; no clear D. V was shortened by 7 bases and J by 3 bases, with 19 bases between the two germline ends. This CDR3 spans 16 amino acids. The germline CDR1 and CDR2 sequences are MDHEN and SYDVKM.

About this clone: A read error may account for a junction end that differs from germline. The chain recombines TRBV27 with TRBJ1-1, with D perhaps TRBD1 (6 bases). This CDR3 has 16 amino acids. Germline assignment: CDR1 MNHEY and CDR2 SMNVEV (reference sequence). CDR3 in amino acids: CPCDPGTRRGNSEAFF. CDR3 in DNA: TGTCCCTGCGACCCGGGCACCCGGAGGGGGAACTCTGAAGCTTTCTTT.

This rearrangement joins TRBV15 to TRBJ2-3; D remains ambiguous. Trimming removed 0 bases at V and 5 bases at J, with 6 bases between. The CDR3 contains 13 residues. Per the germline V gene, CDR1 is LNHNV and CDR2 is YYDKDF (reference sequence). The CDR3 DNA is TGTGCCACCAGCAGAGATCTGGGAGATACGCAGTATTTT. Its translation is CATSRDLGDTQYF.

The chain's CDR3 is CASTGAVGNTIYF. In nucleotides, the CDR3 is TGCGCCAGCACAGGGGCGGTTGGAAACACCATATATTTT. This rearrangement joins TRBV5-1 to TRBJ1-3; D is perhaps TRBD1 (6 bases). V dropped 6 bases and J dropped 3 bases, with 10 bases sitting between them. Per germline, CDR1 SGHRS and CDR2 YFSETQ. This CDR3 contains 13 residues.

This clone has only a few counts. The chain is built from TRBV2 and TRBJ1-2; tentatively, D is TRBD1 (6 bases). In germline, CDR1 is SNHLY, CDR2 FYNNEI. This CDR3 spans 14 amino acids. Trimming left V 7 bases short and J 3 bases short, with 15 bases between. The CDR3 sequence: CASKKQGNDYGYTF. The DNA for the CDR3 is TGTGCCAGCAAAAAACAGGGCAACGACTATGGCTACACCTTC.

CDR3 coding DNA: TGCAGCGTGGCCCGGGGGGTGGAGGCCTACAATGAGCAGTTCTTC. Amino acid sequence: CSVARGVEAYNEQFF. The rearrangement links TRBV29-1 to TRBJ2-1; 7 nucleotides match TRBD2. Unmatched junction bases numbered 10, after V lost 6 bases and J lost 2 bases. Germline V lookup: CDR1 SQVTM, CDR2 ANQGSEA. The length of the CDR3 is 15 residues.

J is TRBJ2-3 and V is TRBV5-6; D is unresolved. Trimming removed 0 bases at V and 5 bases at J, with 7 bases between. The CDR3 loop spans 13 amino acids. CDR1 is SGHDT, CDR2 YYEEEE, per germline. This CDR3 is CASSLEDRDTQYF. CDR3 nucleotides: TGTGCCAGCAGCTTGGAGGACCGAGATACGCAGTATTTT.

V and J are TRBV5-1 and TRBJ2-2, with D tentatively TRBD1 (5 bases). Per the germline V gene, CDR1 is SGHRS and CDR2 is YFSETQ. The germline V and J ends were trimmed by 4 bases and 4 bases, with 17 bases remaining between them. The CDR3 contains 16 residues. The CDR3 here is CASSDTTGSVTGELFF. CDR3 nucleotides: TGCGCCAGCAGCGATACTACAGGATCGGTCACCGGGGAGCTGTTTTTT. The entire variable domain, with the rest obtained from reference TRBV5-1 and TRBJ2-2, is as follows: KAGVTQTPRYLIKTRGQQVTLSCSPISGHRSVSWYQQTPGQGLQFLFEYFSETQRNKGNFPGRFSGRQFSNSRSEMNVSTLELGDSALYLCASSDTTGSVTGELFFGEGSRLTVL.

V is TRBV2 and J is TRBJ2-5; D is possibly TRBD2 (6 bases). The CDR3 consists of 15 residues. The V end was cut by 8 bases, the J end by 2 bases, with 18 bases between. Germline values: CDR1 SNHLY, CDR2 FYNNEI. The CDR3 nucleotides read TGTGCCAGCGATCAGGAGACGGGACTTCAAGAGACCCAGTACTTC. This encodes CASDQETGLQETQYF.

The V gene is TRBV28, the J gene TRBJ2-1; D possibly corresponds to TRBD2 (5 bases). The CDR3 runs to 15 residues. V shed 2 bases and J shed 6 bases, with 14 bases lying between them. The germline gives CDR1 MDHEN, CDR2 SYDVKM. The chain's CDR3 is CASSLGGAFGNEQFF. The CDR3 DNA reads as TGTGCCAGCAGTTTAGGAGGAGCGTTTGGCAATGAGCAGTTCTTC.

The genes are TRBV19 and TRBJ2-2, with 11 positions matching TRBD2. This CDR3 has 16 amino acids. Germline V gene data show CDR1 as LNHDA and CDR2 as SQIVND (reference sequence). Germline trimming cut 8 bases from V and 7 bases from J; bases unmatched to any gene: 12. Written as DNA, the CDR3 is TGTGCCAGTCATGTTGGGACTAGCGGAGGATACGGGGAGCTGTTTTTT. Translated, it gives CASHVGTSGGYGELFF.

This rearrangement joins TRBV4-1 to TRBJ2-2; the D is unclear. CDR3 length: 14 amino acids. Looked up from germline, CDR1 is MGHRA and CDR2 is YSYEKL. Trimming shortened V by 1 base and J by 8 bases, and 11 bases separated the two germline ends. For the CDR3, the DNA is TGCGCCAGCAGCCAAGTCGCGCCGTCGGGGGAGCTGTTTTTT. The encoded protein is CASSQVAPSGELFF.

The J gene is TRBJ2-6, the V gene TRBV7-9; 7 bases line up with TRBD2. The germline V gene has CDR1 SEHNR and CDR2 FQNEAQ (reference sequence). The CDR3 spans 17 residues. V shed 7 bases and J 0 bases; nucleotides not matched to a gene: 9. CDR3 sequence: CASTAMGGGSGANVLTF. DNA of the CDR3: TGTGCCAGCACCGCCATGGGGGGGGGCTCTGGGGCCAACGTCCTGACTTTC.

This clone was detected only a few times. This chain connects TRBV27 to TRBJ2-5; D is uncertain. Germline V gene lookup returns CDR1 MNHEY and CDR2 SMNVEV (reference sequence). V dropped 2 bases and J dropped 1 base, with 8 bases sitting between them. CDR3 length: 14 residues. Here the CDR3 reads CASSLSVLQETQYF. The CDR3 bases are TGTGCCAGCAGTTTAAGTGTCCTCCAAGAGACCCAGTACTTC.

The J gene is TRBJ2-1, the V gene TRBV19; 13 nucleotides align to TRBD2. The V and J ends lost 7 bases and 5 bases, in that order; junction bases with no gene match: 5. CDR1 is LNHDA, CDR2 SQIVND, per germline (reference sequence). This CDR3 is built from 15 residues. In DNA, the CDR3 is TGTGCCAGTACCTCGGGACTAGCGGGAAACAATGAGCAGTTCTTC. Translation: CASTSGLAGNNEQFF.